This T cell receptor (beta chain) was captured by sequencing in a study of a mutant IDH1 vaccine in newly diagnosed glioma. Across the whole study: Treated individuals were about 62% male and roughly 40% female, averaging about 37 years of age. Previous care, which was radiotherapy, temozolomide, or both, most often involved both.

Here immunoSEQ multiplex PCR was the method, and the copy in TCRdb shows in-frame clones only, minus some. The sample yields tens of thousands of clones, 75% to 85% seen once. The time point here: baseline, week 1 (first vaccination visit). The treatment is: pre-vaccination baseline after standard-of-care therapy. This CDR3 region has 18 residues. The receptor was isolated from a middle-aged man with glioma. Some clones in this sample may be carry-over from other donors' samples. This specimen was PBMCs, taken from a glioma patient treated with radiotherapy, temozolomide or both. The chain recombines TRBV1 with TRBJ2-2; the table names TRBD1, a call not compared with the DNA. TRBV1 is labeled a pseudogene. The CDR3: CTSRGLLATGGCTGELFF. In nucleotides, the CDR3 is TGCACCAGCAGAGGGTTGTTGGCTACAGGGGGCTGCACCGGGGAGCTGTTTTTT.